This T cell receptor (beta chain) appears in the sequencing data of a study of blood T cell repertoires in COVID-19. About the study: Samples came from the United States, Italy and Spain, spanning acute and convalescent COVID-19. T cells, B-cell-depleted T cells, or PBMCs supplied cDNA or gDNA.

The table came from immunoSEQ multiplex PCR; TCRdb's copy has only in-frame clones and leaves some out. Of about 120,000 clones listed, 87% were seen once; the top ten hold 6.5% to 8.5%. Sequencing was carried out using peripheral blood. The source of this sequence is a human donor in a cohort sampled during active COVID-19.

CDR3 nucleotides: TGTGCCAGCAGAAGACAGGGGGCCAAAAACATTCAGTACTTC. Protein sequence: CASRRQGAKNIQYF. The rearrangement uses TRBV6-5 and TRBJ2-4, with 8 bases lining up with TRBD1. The CDR3 spans 14 residues. Unmatched junction bases numbered 2, after V lost 6 bases and J lost 1 base. Per the germline V gene, CDR1 is MNHEY and CDR2 is SVGAGI.